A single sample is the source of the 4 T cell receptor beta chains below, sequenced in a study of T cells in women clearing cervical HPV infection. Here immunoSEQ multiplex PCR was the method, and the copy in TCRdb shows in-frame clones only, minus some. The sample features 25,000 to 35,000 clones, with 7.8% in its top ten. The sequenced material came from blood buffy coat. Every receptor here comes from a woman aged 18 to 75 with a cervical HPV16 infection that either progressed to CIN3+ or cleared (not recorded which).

The sequenced part of the CDR3 DNA is TGTGCCAGCAGCTTAGATCGTAGAACAGATACG. Translation: CASSLDRRTDT. The complete CDR3 reads CASSLDRRTDTQYF. This chain links TRBV7-6 with TRBJ2-3; D remains ambiguous. The read falls 3 residues short of the CDR3 end, and the missing part is taken from the germline J gene. Germline CDR1 SGHVS, CDR2 FNYEAQ. The CDR3 has 14 amino acids. V dropped 1 base and J dropped 3 bases, with 8 bases sitting between them.

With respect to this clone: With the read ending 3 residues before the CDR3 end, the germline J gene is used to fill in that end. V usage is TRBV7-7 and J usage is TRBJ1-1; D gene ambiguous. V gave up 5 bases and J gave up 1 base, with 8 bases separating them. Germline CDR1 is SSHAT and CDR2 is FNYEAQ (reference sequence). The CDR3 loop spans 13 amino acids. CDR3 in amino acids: CASSKTKNTEAFF. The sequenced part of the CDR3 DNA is TGTGCCAGCAGCAAAACTAAGAACACTGAA.

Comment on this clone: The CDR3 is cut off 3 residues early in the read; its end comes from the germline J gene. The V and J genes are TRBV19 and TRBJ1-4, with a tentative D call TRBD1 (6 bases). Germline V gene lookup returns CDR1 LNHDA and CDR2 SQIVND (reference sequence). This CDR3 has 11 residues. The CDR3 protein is CASSMRGKLFF. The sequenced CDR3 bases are TGTGCCAGTAGTATGAGGGGGAAA.

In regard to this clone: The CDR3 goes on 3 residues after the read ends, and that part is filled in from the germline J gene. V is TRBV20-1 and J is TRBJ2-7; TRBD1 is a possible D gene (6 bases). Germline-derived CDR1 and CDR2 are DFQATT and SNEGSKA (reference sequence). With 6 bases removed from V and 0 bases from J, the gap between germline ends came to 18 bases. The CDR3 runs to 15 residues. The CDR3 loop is CSAEDSGVTSYEQYF. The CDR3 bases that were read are TGCAGTGCAGAGGACTCAGGGGTCACCTCCTACGAG.